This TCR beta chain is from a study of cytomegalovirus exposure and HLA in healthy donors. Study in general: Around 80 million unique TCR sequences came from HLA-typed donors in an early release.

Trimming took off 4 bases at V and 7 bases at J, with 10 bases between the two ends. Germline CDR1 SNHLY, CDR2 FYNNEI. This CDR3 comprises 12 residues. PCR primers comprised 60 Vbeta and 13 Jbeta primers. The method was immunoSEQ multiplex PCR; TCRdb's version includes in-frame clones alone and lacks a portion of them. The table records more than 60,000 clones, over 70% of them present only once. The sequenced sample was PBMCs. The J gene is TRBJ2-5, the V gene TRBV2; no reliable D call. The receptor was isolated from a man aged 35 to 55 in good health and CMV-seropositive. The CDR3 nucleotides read TGTGCCAGCAGTGTTCGGTTGTCGACCCAGTACTTC. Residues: CASSVRLSTQYF. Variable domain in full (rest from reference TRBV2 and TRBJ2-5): EPEVTQTPSHQVTQMGQEVILRCVPISNHLYFYWYRQILGQKVEFLVSFYNNEISEKSEIFDDQFSVERPDGSNFTLKIRSTKLEDSAMYFCASSVRLSTQYFGPGTRLLVL.